What follows are 23 T cell receptor beta chains derived from one specimen sequenced in a study of blood T cells in healthy people across ages. The second PCR ran roughly 6 to 11 cycles with a sample-barcoded 5' primer and J-beta primers. TCRdb processed the 5' RACE reads anew with MiXCR; each CDR3 protein has one entry. The sample lists roughly 790,000 distinct CDR3 sequences, roughly 47% occurring once. The specimen was blood. The receptors shown here come from a woman aged 60-75 years in good health.

The sample holds a few counts of this clonotype. The J gene is TRBJ2-5, the V gene TRBV12-3 or TRBV12-4; TRBD2 aligns across 7 bases. The V gene end was trimmed by 6 bases and the J gene end by 6 bases; junction bases not matched to a gene: 10. This CDR3 is 14 amino acids long. The CDR3 region is CASRLSGVLKTQYF. CDR3 sequence (DNA): TGTGCCAGCAGACTGAGCGGGGTGTTAAAGACCCAGTACTTC.

J is TRBJ2-4 and V is TRBV7-2; 10 bases are shared with TRBD2. Trimming removed 5 bases from V and 0 bases from J; junction bases left unmatched: 7. This CDR3 is built from 17 residues. The germline V gene has CDR1 SGHTA and CDR2 FQGNSA. CDR3 nucleotides: TGTGCCAGCAGCCCGACGACTAGCGGGCGAGCCAAAAACATTCAGTACTTC. Protein: CASSPTTSGRAKNIQYF.

This clonotype has a count of ten or more. This chain uses TRBV20-1 with TRBJ2-7; D possibly uses TRBD1 or TRBD2 (5 bases each). The ends were cut back, 8 bases at V and 3 bases at J, with 14 bases in the middle. Germline V gene sequence: CDR1 DFQATT, CDR2 SNEGSKA (reference sequence). The CDR3 spans 12 residues. In DNA, the CDR3 is TGCAGTTTCTCCGGGACCAACTACGAGCAGTACTTC. Translated, it gives CSFSGTNYEQYF.

The DNA of the CDR3 is TGTGCCAGCACTCACCGGGGCGGCAGTAATTCACCCCTCCACTTT. Protein product: CASTHRGGSNSPLHF. The rearrangement uses TRBV27 and TRBJ1-6, with D possibly being TRBD1 (5 bases). CDR1 and CDR2 from the germline V gene are MNHEY and SMNVEV (reference sequence). Trimming cost V 7 bases and J 6 bases, with 16 bases left between them. The CDR3 consists of 15 residues.

This clonotype was seen a handful of times. The chain is built from TRBV5-1 and TRBJ2-5, with D possibly being TRBD1 or TRBD2 (6 bases each). Trimming left V 4 bases short and J 3 bases short, with 13 bases between. Germline V gene data show CDR1 as SGHRS and CDR2 as YFSETQ. The CDR3 is made up of 14 amino acids. The CDR3 DNA reads TGCGCCAGCAGCACCGGGGGCTCCGAAGAGACCCAGTACTTC. It is translated as CASSTGGSEETQYF.

This clonotype has only a few counts. The chain is built from TRBV6-6 and TRBJ2-5; TRBD2 might be the D (6 bases). The germline gives CDR1 MNHNY, CDR2 SVGAGI (reference sequence). Trimming took off 0 bases at V and 2 bases at J, with 13 bases between the two ends. The CDR3 covers 16 residues. CDR3 region: CASSYSPGAGQETQYF. CDR3 bases: TGTGCCAGCAGTTACTCGCCAGGTGCGGGACAAGAGACCCAGTACTTC.

This clonotype was detected a few times. V and J are TRBV20-1 and TRBJ2-3; D may match TRBD1 or TRBD2 (5 bases each). The V gene lost 4 bases and the J gene lost 0 bases, with 11 bases spanning the gap. Germline assignment: CDR1 DFQATT and CDR2 SNEGSKA (reference sequence). The CDR3 covers 14 residues. In DNA, the CDR3 is TGCAGTGCTACCCGGGACCGTAGCACAGATACGCAGTATTTT. Translating it yields CSATRDRSTDTQYF.

A remark on this clonotype: This may be a read error: a much more frequent sequence differs by one nucleotide. The chain joins TRBV4-2 to TRBJ2-3; unclear D gene. Germline CDR1 reads LGHNA; CDR2 reads YNFKEQ. The V end was cut by 4 bases, the J end by 1 base, with 12 bases between. The CDR3 has 15 residues. The CDR3 bases are TGTGCCAGCAGCCGAGATCGATCGGGCACAGATACGCAGTATTTT. Translation gives CASSRDRSGTDTQYF.

This clonotype was counted a single time. At one end, the junction sequence differs from germline, possibly due to a read error. The rearrangement joins TRBV5-1 to TRBJ1-1, with D tentatively TRBD1 (6 bases). CDR3 size: 13 residues. Looked up from germline, CDR1 is SGHRS and CDR2 is YFSETQ. The CDR3 region is CAGSRGANTEAFF. Written as DNA, the CDR3 is TGCGCCGGCAGTAGGGGGGCTAACACTGAAGCTTTCTTT.

V is TRBV12-3 or TRBV12-4 and J is TRBJ2-3; D might be TRBD1 (6 bases). Deletions cut 6 bases from V and 1 base from J, with 14 bases between. This CDR3 has 15 amino acids. This chain's CDR3 is CASRMGAGGTDTQYF. The CDR3 bases are TGTGCCAGCAGAATGGGGGCAGGAGGCACAGATACGCAGTATTTT.

The V gene is TRBV28, the J gene TRBJ1-5; D ambiguous. The germline V and J ends were trimmed by 5 bases and 4 bases, with 12 bases remaining between them. This CDR3 is built from 14 residues. Germline V CDR1 and CDR2: MDHEN, SYDVKM. For the CDR3, the DNA is TGTGCCAGCAGTGTGTCGACGGTGAATCAGCCCCAGCATTTT. The encoded protein is CASSVSTVNQPQHF.

This clonotype was counted ten times or more. A much larger clone lies a single base off, so this may be a read error. The rearrangement joins TRBV29-1 to TRBJ1-2, with D perhaps TRBD1 (5 bases). From germline, CDR1 is SQVTM and CDR2 ANQGSEA. The V end was cut by 6 bases, the J end by 4 bases, with 21 bases between. The length of the CDR3 is 15 residues. This CDR3 reads CSVDTGGRTVYGYTF. CDR3 nucleotides: TGCAGCGTAGACACCGGGGGTCGCACCGTCTATGGCTACACCTTC.

V and J are TRBV20-1 and TRBJ2-1; D gene ambiguous. This CDR3 has 16 amino acids. The germline gives CDR1 DFQATT, CDR2 SNEGSKA (reference sequence). Trimming left V 2 bases short and J 0 bases short, with 14 bases between. The CDR3 sequence: CSARMADPSSYNEQFF. In nucleotides, the CDR3 is TGCAGTGCTAGAATGGCGGATCCTAGCTCCTACAATGAGCAGTTCTTC.

V is TRBV2 and J is TRBJ2-7; D is perhaps TRBD2 (5 bases). Between the trimmed V and J ends, which lost 3 bases and 7 bases, there was a span of 19 bases. The CDR3 consists of 15 residues. Germline-derived CDR1 and CDR2 are SNHLY and FYNNEI. Written as DNA, the CDR3 is TGTGCCAGCAGTGATCTAGGGTCCACCCGGGGTGAGCAGTACTTC. It is translated as CASSDLGSTRGEQYF.

Only a few counts were recorded for this clonotype. The junction does not match germline at one end; this may be a read error. V and J are TRBV6-1 and TRBJ2-1; D gene ambiguous. The CDR3 has 11 amino acids. In germline, CDR1 is MNHNS, CDR2 SASEGT. Here the CDR3 DNA reads TGTGCCAGCCGTGAGGAAGGTGAGCAGTTCTTC. Protein product: CASREEGEQFF.

This clonotype was seen more than once but under ten times. DNA of the CDR3: TGTGCCAGCGCGGACAGGGGAGAGACCCAGTACTTC. Encoded protein: CASADRGETQYF. V gene TRBV10-3 combines with J gene TRBJ2-5; the match to TRBD1 covers 9 bases. V shed 10 bases, J shed 4 bases, and the junction held 4 bases outside the gene matches. CDR1 and CDR2 (germline): ENHRY, SYGVKD. The CDR3 totals 12 residues.

The J gene is TRBJ1-2, the V gene TRBV7-9; D remains ambiguous. The CDR3 length is 12 residues. Germline CDR1 reads SEHNR; CDR2 reads FQNEAQ (reference sequence). Trimming took 5 bases from V and 7 from J, leaving 11 bases between them. The CDR3 reads CASSRESGGYTF. The CDR3 DNA sequence: TGTGCCAGCAGCCGAGAGTCTGGTGGCTACACCTTC. The full variable domain, rest sourced from reference TRBV7-9 and TRBJ1-2, is DTGVSQNPRHKITKRGQNVTFRCDPISEHNRLYWYRQTLGQGPEFLTYFQNEAQLEKSRLLSDRFSAERPKGSFSTLEIQRTEQGDSAMYLCASSRESGGYTFGSGTRLTVV.

The V call is TRBV20-1, the J call TRBJ2-3, with D unclear. The CDR3 sequence is 12 residues long. Trimming removed 2 bases at V and 2 bases at J, with 5 bases between. Germline V gene data show CDR1 as DFQATT and CDR2 as SNEGSKA (reference sequence). CDR3 loop: CSARQTTDTQYF. The CDR3 DNA reads as TGCAGTGCTAGACAGACCACAGATACGCAGTATTTT.

About this clonotype: A read error may account for a junction end that differs from germline. J is TRBJ2-6 and V is TRBV4-3; D is tentatively TRBD1 or TRBD2 (6 bases each). The CDR3 contains 17 residues. CDR1 and CDR2 (germline): LGHNA, YSLEER. CDR3 in amino acids: CASSPVAGDSGVNVLTF. The CDR3, as DNA: TGCGCCAGCAGCCCTGTGGCAGGGGACTCTGGGGTCAACGTCCTGACTTTC.

This clonotype occurred a few times. The rearrangement uses TRBV18 and TRBJ2-3; possibly TRBD1 for D (6 bases). The CDR3 length is 16 residues. The germline V gene has CDR1 KGHSH and CDR2 LQKENI. V was pared by 5 bases and J by 1 base, with 16 bases between. The CDR3, as DNA: TGTGCCAGCTCATCCGCGACAGGCCCAGGCACAGATACGCAGTATTTT. This codes for CASSSATGPGTDTQYF.

CDR3 sequence: CASSGTTGSNEKLFF. The CDR3 DNA reads TGCGCCAGCAGCGGGACGACAGGATCTAATGAAAAACTGTTTTTT. The genes are TRBV5-1 and TRBJ1-4; perhaps TRBD1 as D (6 bases). Germline CDR1 is SGHRS and CDR2 is YFSETQ. CDR3 length: 15 residues. With 4 bases removed from V and 3 bases from J, the gap between germline ends came to 13 bases.

The rearrangement links TRBV27 to TRBJ2-1; D perhaps matches TRBD1 (6 bases). The CDR3 loop spans 14 amino acids. The germline V gene has CDR1 MNHEY and CDR2 SMNVEV (reference sequence). Trimming removed 5 bases from V and 8 bases from J, with 16 bases in between. The CDR3 reads CASSRRTARDEQFF. For the CDR3, the DNA is TGTGCCAGCAGTAGGAGGACAGCCCGGGATGAGCAGTTCTTC.

The V gene is TRBV20-1, the J gene TRBJ2-7, with 8 bases matching TRBD2. Germline-derived CDR1 and CDR2 are DFQATT and SNEGSKA (reference sequence). This CDR3 is built from 13 residues. With 3 bases clipped from V and 2 bases from J, the junction kept 3 bases outside the gene matches. CDR3 region: CSASGRAAYEQYF. CDR3 coding DNA: TGCAGTGCTAGCGGGAGGGCGGCCTACGAGCAGTACTTC.